This TCR beta chain is drawn from a study of blood T cell repertoires in COVID-19. At the level of the study: In each case, the material was cDNA or gDNA derived from T cells, B-cell-depleted T cells, or PBMCs.

Under the authors' procedure: Quantification of nucleated cells was approximated via reference gene primer amplification. Measured with immunoSEQ multiplex PCR; TCRdb has only the in-frame clones, and not every one. The DNA was the basis for D and trimming; V, J and clone size are from that table. The sample records 190,000 or so clones, over 80% being singletons. Per germline, CDR1 ENHRY and CDR2 SYGVKD. There are 16 residues in the CDR3. Germline trimming cut 2 bases from V and 0 bases from J; bases unmatched to any gene: 6. The receptor was isolated from a man aged 18 to 30 with acute COVID-19. The chain joins TRBV10-3 to TRBJ1-2; 7 bases align to TRBD1. The specimen sequenced was PBMCs or T cells enriched from blood (not recorded which). The CDR3 sequence: CAISEPKGAANYGYTF. The DNA for the CDR3 is TGTGCCATCAGTGAGCCGAAGGGGGCAGCTAACTATGGCTACACCTTC.